The 24 T cell receptor beta chains presented below share a single source sample, sequenced in a study of Graves' ophthalmopathy and Graves' hyperthyroidism. As the template, RNA transcripts were used to amplify TCR beta CDR3 regions. First-round RT-PCR used HTBI primers; second-round multiplex PCR followed. One entry per CDR3 protein, called by TCRdb with MiXCR from the multiplex PCR reads. This table has almost 750,000 distinct CDR3 sequences, 35% to 50% appearing once. The sample was peripheral blood. These receptors were taken from an adult man with Graves' ophthalmopathy.

This clonotype was found many times. The chain combines TRBV7-8 with TRBJ1-4, with no clear D. The length of the CDR3 is 14 residues. CDR1 and CDR2 from the germline V gene are SGHVS and FQNEAQ. Trimming left V 5 bases short and J 5 bases short, with 12 bases between. In DNA, the CDR3 is TGTGCCAGCAGCCCGTCTCGGTACAATGAAAAACTGTTTTTT. This codes for CASSPSRYNEKLFF.

The chain uses TRBV4-3 and TRBJ2-3, with 11 bases identical to TRBD1. V gave up 4 bases and J gave up 0 bases; unmatched junction bases: 0. Germline V lookup: CDR1 LGHNA, CDR2 YSLEER. The CDR3 sequence is 15 residues long. The CDR3 loop reads CASSRTGGSTDTQYF. DNA of the CDR3: TGCGCCAGCAGCCGGACAGGGGGCAGCACAGATACGCAGTATTTT.

The rearrangement uses TRBV7-9 and TRBJ2-7; the match to TRBD2 covers 12 bases. The germline V gene has CDR1 SEHNR and CDR2 FQNEAQ (reference sequence). The CDR3 loop spans 15 amino acids. With 6 bases clipped from V and 6 bases from J, the junction kept 9 bases outside the gene matches. The CDR3 DNA is TGTGCCAGCAGAGCCCTAGCGGGAGGGCCCCGCGAGCAGTACTTC. The encoded protein is CASRALAGGPREQYF.

This clonotype was seen ten or more times. CDR3 nucleotides: TGTGCCACCGGACAGGGGATAGCGGGGGCCAACGTCCTGACTTTC. Translated: CATGQGIAGANVLTF. This sequence joins TRBV2 and TRBJ2-6; 9 positions match TRBD1. V dropped 10 bases and J dropped 4; count of bases not matched to a gene: 8. Germline values: CDR1 SNHLY, CDR2 FYNNEI. This CDR3 is 15 amino acids long.

Turning to this clonotype: A much larger clone differs from this one at a single base, so this may be a read error. The rearrangement links TRBV29-1 to TRBJ2-2; D gene ambiguous. Trimming pared 5 bases from V and 4 bases from J, leaving 8 bases between. From germline, CDR1 is SQVTM and CDR2 ANQGSEA. This CDR3 region has 12 residues. The CDR3 DNA reads TGCAGCGTTATGGTGCGCACCGGGGAGCTGTTTTTT. Translation gives CSVMVRTGELFF.

The chain couples TRBV7-3 to TRBJ2-2; D gene ambiguous. This CDR3 contains 13 residues. Germline CDR1 is SGHTA and CDR2 is FQGTGA. Trimming stripped 0 bases from V and 6 bases from J, with 5 bases between. CDR3 loop: CASSLTPPGELFF. In nucleotides, the CDR3 is TGTGCCAGCAGCTTAACCCCACCCGGGGAGCTGTTTTTT. The full variable domain, completed using reference TRBV7-3 and TRBJ2-2, is GAGVSQTPSNKVTEKGKYVELRCDPISGHTALYWYRQSLGQGPEFLIYFQGTGAADDSGLPNDRFFAVRPEGSVSTLKIQRTERGDSAVYLCASSLTPPGELFFGEGSRLTVL.

This clonotype was recorded a few times. This chain connects TRBV11-2 to TRBJ1-2; maybe TRBD1 (6 bases). V was pared by 4 bases and J by 0 bases, with 21 bases between. The CDR3 extends over 18 amino acids. Germline values: CDR1 SGHAT, CDR2 FQNNGV. CDR3 protein: CASSYNRDTNGANYGYTF. Written as DNA, the CDR3 is TGTGCCAGCAGCTACAACCGGGACACCAATGGGGCTAACTATGGCTACACCTTC.

This clonotype was seen a few times. The rearrangement uses TRBV10-3 and TRBJ2-7; the match to TRBD2 covers 12 bases. Unmatched junction bases numbered 8, after V lost 10 bases and J lost 1 base. Per the germline V gene, CDR1 is ENHRY and CDR2 is SYGVKD. The CDR3 spans 15 residues. The CDR3 is CASRPGTSGSYEQYF. The CDR3, as DNA: TGTGCCAGCAGGCCCGGGACTAGCGGGTCCTACGAGCAGTACTTC.

The chain links TRBV10-3 to TRBJ1-1, with D tentatively TRBD1 (5 bases). CDR1 and CDR2 from the germline V gene are ENHRY and SYGVKD. The CDR3 spans 14 residues. V dropped 4 bases and J dropped 4 bases, with 13 bases sitting between them. The CDR3 region is CAISGHGGSTEAFF. CDR3 coding DNA: TGTGCCATCAGTGGGCACGGGGGAAGCACTGAAGCTTTCTTT.

This clonotype was detected only a few times. The V gene is TRBV24-1, the J gene TRBJ1-5; D possibly matches TRBD1 or TRBD2 (5 bases each). The assigned J gene may be wrong: the sequence end matches TRBJ2-3 better. The V gene's germline CDR1 is KGHDR and CDR2 SFDVKD. This CDR3 comprises 15 residues. DNA of the CDR3: TGTGCCACCAGTGATTTAGGGACGGGATCAGATACGCAGTATTTT. Translating gives CATSDLGTGSDTQYF.

Turning to this clonotype: With a much larger clone just one base away, this may be a read error. Without the conserved terminal phenylalanine or tryptophan, this CDR3 likely stems from a read error. This chain uses TRBV6-5 with TRBJ2-5; TRBD2 agrees at 11 bases. CDR3 length: 15 residues. Germline lookup yields CDR1 MNHEY and CDR2 SVGAGI. The junction had 5 bases not matched to a gene; V was cut back by 3 bases and J by 5 bases. The CDR3 DNA is TGTGCCAGCAGTTATTTAGCGGGAGGGACTGAGACCCAGTACCTC. Translation: CASSYLAGGTETQYL.

Written as DNA, the CDR3 is TGTGCCAGCAGTTTAAGGGGAGTAGGAACTGAAGCTTTCTTT. This translates into CASSLRGVGTEAFF. The chain couples TRBV2 to TRBJ1-1; D possibly corresponds to TRBD1 (5 bases). The V gene lost 5 bases and the J gene lost 5 bases, with 15 bases spanning the gap. Per the germline V gene, CDR1 is SNHLY and CDR2 is FYNNEI. CDR3 length equals 14 residues.

The genes are TRBV10-3 and TRBJ1-2; TRBD1 matches at 7 bases. V trimming: 10 bases; J trimming: 2 bases; junction bases outside the gene matches: 10. Germline CDR1 and CDR2: ENHRY and SYGVKD. CDR3 length: 14 amino acids. The chain's CDR3 is CASRRPGQNYGYTF. For the CDR3, the DNA is TGTGCCAGCAGGAGACCGGGACAGAACTATGGCTACACCTTC.

The CDR3 sequence: CASSRSVGTEAFF. For the CDR3, the DNA is TGTGCCAGCAGTCGAAGTGTAGGCACTGAAGCTTTCTTT. V and J are TRBV27 and TRBJ1-1; no reliable D call. In germline, CDR1 is MNHEY, CDR2 SMNVEV (reference sequence). The CDR3 is 13 residues long. Trimming stripped 5 bases from V and 4 bases from J, with 11 bases between.

This clonotype showed up many times. The J gene is TRBJ1-1, the V gene TRBV29-1; possibly TRBD1 for D (5 bases). Trimming removed 7 bases at V and 1 base at J, with 13 bases between. Germline-derived CDR1 and CDR2 are SQVTM and ANQGSEA. The CDR3 is made up of 13 amino acids. The CDR3 spells CSAHGGGNTEAFF. CDR3 nucleotides: TGCAGCGCCCACGGGGGGGGGAACACTGAAGCTTTCTTT.

With respect to this clonotype: This could be a read error, since a much larger clone is one nucleotide away. The V and J genes are TRBV29-1 and TRBJ1-1; no reliable D call. The germline gives CDR1 SQVTM, CDR2 ANQGSEA. The CDR3 totals 13 residues. V lost 6 bases and J 5 bases, leaving 16 bases between the germline ends. The CDR3 coding sequence is TGCAGCGTCGGAGGCCCCGCAGGTACTGAAGCTTTCTTT. It encodes CSVGGPAGTEAFF. Full variable domain (rest looked up from reference TRBV29-1 and TRBJ1-1): SAVISQKPSRDICQRGTSLTIQCQVDSQVTMMFWYRQQPGQSLTLIATANQGSEATYESGFVIDKFPISRPNLTFSTLTVSNMSPEDSSIYLCSVGGPAGTEAFFGQGTRLTVV.

The V gene is TRBV14, the J gene TRBJ2-2; 8 nucleotides match TRBD1. The germline V gene encodes CDR1 SGHDN and CDR2 FVKESK. The CDR3 runs to 17 residues. V shed 2 bases and J 0 bases; nucleotides not matched to a gene: 5. CDR3 protein: CASSQRTGRPNTGELFF. DNA for the CDR3: TGTGCCAGCAGCCAAAGGACAGGGCGCCCGAACACCGGGGAGCTGTTTTTT.

The table lists this clonotype with many counts. V usage is TRBV20-1 and J usage is TRBJ1-1, with D possibly TRBD1 on 5 matching bases. V was pared by 1 base and J by 1 base, with 10 bases between. CDR1 is DFQATT, CDR2 SNEGSKA, per germline (reference sequence). The CDR3 is made up of 14 amino acids. The CDR3 DNA follows: TGCAGTGCTAGAGTAATGGACACGAACACTGAAGCTTTCTTT. Protein sequence: CSARVMDTNTEAFF.

The CDR3 DNA sequence: TGTGCCAGTAGTATAGAATATCGGGCGACAGGGCCCATGAACACTGAAGCTTTCTTT. Translated, it gives CASSIEYRATGPMNTEAFF. V gene TRBV19 combines with J gene TRBJ1-1; 7 bases line up with TRBD1. The length of the CDR3 is 19 residues. V lost 0 bases to trimming and J lost 0 bases; unmatched junction nucleotides: 13. Per germline, CDR1 LNHDA and CDR2 SQIVND (reference sequence).

This clonotype was observed a few times. The rearrangement uses TRBV7-9 and TRBJ1-4, with a tentative D call TRBD1 (6 bases). This CDR3 region has 15 residues. Germline V gene sequence: CDR1 SEHNR, CDR2 FQNEAQ (reference sequence). Trimming removed 2 bases from V and 5 bases from J, with 12 bases in between. CDR3 in DNA: TGTGCCAGCAGCTTATTCGGCAGGGGAAATGAAAAACTGTTTTTT. As protein: CASSLFGRGNEKLFF.

On this clonotype itself: This may stem from a read error, because a much larger clone lies one nucleotide away. The rearrangement links TRBV15 to TRBJ1-4; D call uncertain. CDR3 length: 12 amino acids. Germline V gene data show CDR1 as LNHNV and CDR2 as YYDKDF (reference sequence). V shed 11 bases and J shed 5 bases, with 12 bases lying between them. CDR3 coding DNA: TGTGCCGCCGGACCGTTAAATGAAAAACTGTTTTTT. Residues: CAAGPLNEKLFF.

This clonotype showed up many times. The V call is TRBV7-3, the J call TRBJ2-5, with no clear D. The CDR3 has 13 residues. Trimming pared 3 bases from V and 5 bases from J, leaving 10 bases between. Germline V gene sequence: CDR1 SGHTA, CDR2 FQGTGA. CDR3 region: CASSFSAQETQYF. The CDR3 coding sequence is TGTGCCAGCAGCTTCAGTGCTCAGGAGACCCAGTACTTC.

This clonotype was detected a few times. V usage is TRBV20-1 and J usage is TRBJ2-2, with 9 bases fitting TRBD2. The length of the CDR3 is 14 residues. CDR1 and CDR2 (germline): DFQATT, SNEGSKA (reference sequence). The trim removed 1 base at V and 7 bases at J, leaving 4 bases unmatched. The CDR3 spells CSARGTSEYGELFF. The CDR3 nucleotides read TGCAGTGCTAGAGGGACTAGCGAATACGGGGAGCTGTTTTTT.

The chain couples TRBV5-1 to TRBJ1-5; D remains unclear. Per germline, CDR1 SGHRS and CDR2 YFSETQ. CDR3 length: 17 residues. Trimming took 0 bases from V and 3 from J, leaving 16 bases between them. CDR3 sequence reads: CASSLASEGTNNQPQHF. The CDR3 nucleotides read TGCGCCAGCAGCTTGGCCAGTGAGGGAACGAACAATCAGCCCCAGCATTTT. Drawing the rest from reference TRBV5-1 and TRBJ1-5, the complete variable domain is KAGVTQTPRYLIKTRGQQVTLSCSPISGHRSVSWYQQTPGQGLQFLFEYFSETQRNKGNFPGRFSGRQFSNSRSEMNVSTLELGDSALYLCASSLASEGTNNQPQHFGDGTRLSIL.